This paragraph covers one T cell receptor (beta chain) sequence. Its target is unknown. The protocol was immunoSEQ multiplex PCR, while the TCRdb copy is restricted to in-frame clones and leaves out a portion. The sample records fewer than 85,000 clones, just under 80% being singletons. With autoimmune disease history or systemic immunosuppression, patients were excluded. This specimen belongs to a study of OX40 agonist ivuxolimab in advanced cancers. Study findings and constraints: The average count of expanded clones was higher among CD8+ T cells than among CD4+.

The clonotype was recovered from an adult with an advanced solid tumor such as melanoma, head and neck, liver or kidney cancer. The sample consisted of CD4+ or CD8+ T cells sorted from blood, taken in a trial of the OX40 agonist ivuxolimab.

The CDR3 bases are TGCGCCAGCAGCTTGGCCGTAGAATATGGCTACACCTTC. The encoded protein is CASSLAVEYGYTF. This sequence joins TRBV5-1 and TRBJ1-2, with D unclear. The CDR3 is 13 residues long. With 0 bases removed from V and 5 bases from J, the gap between germline ends came to 8 bases. Germline V gene sequence: CDR1 SGHRS, CDR2 YFSETQ.